There are a few counts of the clone carrying this T cell receptor (beta chain). What it binds is not known. CDR3 length: 18 amino acids. The trim removed 5 bases at V and 8 bases at J, leaving 22 bases unmatched. Germline V gives CDR1 MGHRA, CDR2 YSYEKL. The data belong to a study of T-cell memory formation after mild COVID-19. Overall study results and limits: The authors left the SARS-CoV-2 specificity of second-wave clones peaking on day 37 unconfirmed.

MiXCR, run by TCRdb on the 5' RACE reads, gives a single entry per CDR3 protein. Of around 430,000 distinct CDR3 sequences listed, about 15% are singletons. V and J are TRBV4-1 and TRBJ2-3; 7 bases agree with TRBD1. This clonotype was sampled from a young man who had mild COVID-19 (a few samples of this study predate the infection). Cell type and time point are not known. The sample comprised PBMCs or a T cell subset sorted from them (not recorded which). CDR3 in amino acids: CASSAQGGQGIRVGTQYF. The CDR3, as DNA: TGCGCCAGCAGCGCCCAAGGGGGCCAGGGGATCCGAGTCGGTACGCAGTATTTT.